The TCR beta chain under discussion was sequenced for a study of blood T cell repertoires in COVID-19. CDR1 MNHEY and CDR2 SMNVEV come from the germline V gene (reference sequence). This CDR3 is built from 12 residues. Trimming cost V 10 bases and J 5 bases, with 14 bases left between them. Measured with immunoSEQ multiplex PCR; TCRdb has only the in-frame clones, and not every one. The data contain about 97,000 clones, 81% of them singletons. The chain is built from TRBV27 and TRBJ2-5; D is perhaps TRBD2 (7 bases). This clonotype was obtained from a man in his sixties with acute or convalescent COVID-19. Sequenced: peripheral blood. In DNA, the CDR3 is TGTGCCATCGGGGGGCGCTGGGAGACCCAGTACTTC. Protein product: CAIGGRWETQYF.